The next 10 T cell receptor beta chains were all read from a single sample in a study of memory CD4+ T cells and cytomegalovirus serostatus (dated by TCRdb to about 2019). Library prep was done by the immunoSEQ multiplex PCR assay. The table was pulled from immuneACCESS by TCRdb, which kept in-frame rearrangements only. Such tables lose some clones; where checked, under half of the loss comes from unresolved V genes, and the rest has no known cause. Across this sample there are 50,000 or so clones, with over 65% seen only once. The ten largest clones represent around 0.63% of the sample. Single viable CD3+CD4+CD8-CD45RO+ cells were sorted as memory CD4+ T cells on a FACSAria II. Material: memory CD4+ T cells from blood. Source of these receptors: an adult in good health and CMV-seronegative.

By share, this clone ranks as medium-sized (0.01 to 0.1%). The J gene is TRBJ1-2, the V gene TRBV25-1, with D possibly matching TRBD1 (6 bases). Germline CDR1 and CDR2: MGHDK and SYGVNS. The CDR3 is 13 residues long. With 4 bases removed from V and 4 bases from J, the gap between germline ends came to 10 bases. CDR3: CASSVDRLYGYTF. The CDR3 bases are TGTGCCAGCAGTGTTGACAGGCTCTATGGCTACACCTTC.

The rearrangement uses TRBV6-6 and TRBJ1-2, with TRBD1 matching over 7 bases. Trimming at V came to 0 bases and at J to 6 bases, leaving 1 base not matched to a gene. Germline loops: CDR1 MNHNY, CDR2 SVGAGI (reference sequence). The CDR3 is made up of 13 amino acids. In DNA, the CDR3 is TGTGCCAGCAGTTACTCCGGGACAGATGGCTACACCTTC. This gives the protein CASSYSGTDGYTF.

The rearrangement uses TRBV4-1 and TRBJ2-5, with a weak D call TRBD1 (5 bases). Germline loops: CDR1 MGHRA, CDR2 YSYEKL. Trimming took 0 bases from V and 4 from J, leaving 12 bases between them. This CDR3 is built from 15 residues. In nucleotides, the CDR3 is TGCGCCAGCAGCCAAGACAGGGTTGTCCGAGAGACCCAGTACTTC. It specifies CASSQDRVVRETQYF.

The gene calls are TRBV5-6 and TRBJ2-7; 9 positions agree with TRBD1. V dropped 4 bases and J dropped 0; count of bases not matched to a gene: 8. The CDR3 runs 16 residues. CDR1 is SGHDT, CDR2 YYEEEE, per germline. The CDR3 DNA follows: TGTGCCAGCAGCGCGACAGGGGGTGACCACTCCTACGAGCAGTACTTC. It yields the protein CASSATGGDHSYEQYF.

The CDR3 DNA follows: TGCGCCAGCAGCCAAGATCTCCCAGCTAGGTACAATGAGCAGTTCTTC. It is translated as CASSQDLPARYNEQFF. The chain employs TRBV4-3 and TRBJ2-1; D not certain. The CDR3 has 16 amino acids. V lost 0 bases and J 4 bases, leaving 13 bases between the germline ends. Per germline, CDR1 LGHNA and CDR2 YSLEER.

This clone was counted once. V is TRBV4-1 and J is TRBJ1-4, with 8 bases that match TRBD1. V was clipped by 2 bases and J by 5 bases; unmatched bases: 7. The CDR3 contains 16 residues. Germline CDR1 and CDR2: MGHRA and YSYEKL. The CDR3 reads CASSQLGGQVNEKLFF. CDR3 DNA sequence: TGCGCCAGCAGCCAACTCGGGGGACAGGTCAATGAAAAACTGTTTTTT.

The chain is built from TRBV9 and TRBJ1-1; 7 nucleotides align to TRBD1. The ends lost 3 bases at V and 0 bases at J; junction bases unmatched: 2. CDR1 and CDR2 (germline): SGDLS, YYNGEE. The CDR3 runs 14 residues. The CDR3 DNA sequence: TGTGCCAGCAGCGCAGGACAGGTGAACACTGAAGCTTTCTTT. Protein product: CASSAGQVNTEAFF.

This clone was seen only once. The CDR3 nucleotides are TGTGCCAGCAGCTTAGTAGCGGGGGTCACAGATACGCAGTATTTT. Amino acid sequence: CASSLVAGVTDTQYF. The chain recombines TRBV11-2 with TRBJ2-3; 9 bases map to TRBD2. This CDR3 contains 15 residues. V was clipped by 1 base and J by 2 bases; unmatched bases: 1. Germline CDR1 and CDR2: SGHAT and FQNNGV.

The rearrangement uses TRBV19 and TRBJ1-2; 9 bases are a match to TRBD1. CDR3 length: 12 residues. The germline V gene encodes CDR1 LNHDA and CDR2 SQIVND (reference sequence). V gave up 9 bases and J gave up 5 bases; unmatched junction bases: 4. This CDR3 is CASTGTGYGYTF. Written as DNA, the CDR3 is TGTGCCAGCACCGGGACAGGGTATGGCTACACCTTC.

The J gene is TRBJ1-2, the V gene TRBV7-9, with D possibly TRBD1 on 5 matching bases. Trimming cost V 5 bases and J 5 bases, with 21 bases left between them. The germline V gene has CDR1 SEHNR and CDR2 FQNEAQ (reference sequence). This CDR3 is 16 amino acids long. The CDR3, as DNA: TGTGCCAGCAGCACAATGGAAACAGGACTTTTTTATGGCTACACCTTC. Translated: CASSTMETGLFYGYTF. The full variable domain, rest sourced from reference TRBV7-9 and TRBJ1-2, is DTGVSQNPRHKITKRGQNVTFRCDPISEHNRLYWYRQTLGQGPEFLTYFQNEAQLEKSRLLSDRFSAERPKGSFSTLEIQRTEQGDSAMYLCASSTMETGLFYGYTFGSGTRLTVV.